A selection of T cell receptor beta chains follows, all from one sample in a study of blood T cell repertoires in COVID-19. Measured with immunoSEQ multiplex PCR; TCRdb has only the in-frame clones, and not every one. Seen here are about 250,000 clones, 75% to 90% observed once, and the top ten hold about 6%. The sequenced sample consisted of PBMCs or T cells enriched from blood (not recorded which). The receptors originated from a woman aged 30 to 39 with acute COVID-19. Both conserved end residues are part of each CDR3. Fields, in order: V gene, J gene, D gene, CDR3 protein, CDR3 DNA. D genes are given only for firm matches.

TRBV4-3	TRBJ2-3	NA	CASSQDGASTDTQYF	TGCGCCAGCAGCCAAGACGGAGCTAGCACAGATACGCAGTATTTT
TRBV18	TRBJ1-4	NA	CASSKTGLGNEKLFF	TGTGCCAGCTCAAAGACAGGCCTGGGAAATGAAAAACTGTTTTTT
TRBV18	TRBJ2-7	TRBD2	CASSPRSGRTYEQYF	TGTGCCAGCTCACCACGAAGCGGGAGAACATACGAGCAGTACTTC
TRBV9	TRBJ1-2	TRBD1	CASSSATGDYGYTF	TGTGCCAGCAGCTCAGCTACAGGGGACTATGGCTACACCTTC
TRBV18	TRBJ2-5	NA	CASSPFTDNQETQYF	TGTGCCAGCTCACCGTTTACAGACAACCAAGAGACCCAGTACTTC
TRBV6-2/TRBV6-3	TRBJ2-7	TRBD1	CASSYTIWDSNEQYF	TGTGCCAGCAGTTACACCATCTGGGACAGCAACGAGCAGTACTTC
TRBV19	TRBJ1-2	NA	CASRQLTDTNYGYTF	TGTGCCAGTAGGCAACTGACAGACACTAACTATGGCTACACCTTC
TRBV27	TRBJ2-5	NA	CASSFGIDQQETQYF	TGTGCCAGCAGTTTCGGGATAGATCAACAAGAGACCCAGTACTTC
TRBV6-1	TRBJ1-6	NA	CASSEPSRRNSPLHF	TGTGCCAGCAGTGAGCCGAGTAGGAGAAATTCACCCCTCCACTTT
TRBV5-4	TRBJ2-1	NA	CASSATALSSYNEQFF	TGTGCCAGCAGCGCGACAGCACTCAGCTCCTACAATGAGCAGTTCTTC
TRBV30	TRBJ2-3	NA	CAWSVGLVRYF	TGTGCCTGGAGTGTCGGCCTAGTTCGGTATTTT
TRBV6-5	TRBJ2-7	NA	CASRGGPLHEQYF	TGTGCCAGCAGAGGAGGGCCTCTCCACGAGCAGTACTTC
TRBV7-2	TRBJ2-4	TRBD1	CASSPGTGVEAKNIQYF	TGTGCCAGCAGCCCTGGGACAGGGGTTGAGGCCAAAAACATTCAGTACTTC
TRBV13	TRBJ2-6	NA	CASSLTLRGANVLTF	TGTGCCAGCAGCTTAACGTTGCGGGGGGCCAACGTCCTGACTTTC
TRBV18	TRBJ2-7	TRBD2	CASSPGTSGYEQYF	TGTGCCAGCTCACCAGGGACTAGCGGCTACGAGCAGTACTTC
TRBV30	TRBJ1-1	TRBD1	CAWSAGQGRVAFF	TGTGCCTGGAGTGCAGGACAGGGGCGTGTAGCTTTCTTT
TRBV6-2/TRBV6-3	TRBJ2-3	NA	CASSYPGGTDTQYF	TGTGCCAGCAGTTACCCCGGGGGCACAGATACGCAGTATTTT
TRBV28	TRBJ2-2	NA	CASSIPGVRGFTGELFF	TGTGCCAGCAGTATTCCGGGCGTACGGGGATTCACCGGGGAGCTGTTTTTT
TRBV28	TRBJ2-7	TRBD2	CASSLGGRGYEQYF	TGTGCCAGCAGCCTTGGAGGGAGGGGCTACGAGCAGTACTTC
TRBV24-1	TRBJ2-1	NA	CATSETRQRRDYNEQFF	TGTGCCACCAGTGAAACTCGACAGAGAAGGGATTACAATGAGCAGTTCTTC
TRBV7-9	TRBJ1-1	NA	CASSLRFGSEAFF	TGTGCCAGCAGCCTAAGGTTCGGGTCTGAAGCTTTCTTT
TRBV14	TRBJ2-1	NA	CASSQVSTYEQFF	TGTGCCAGCAGCCAAGTTAGTACTTATGAGCAGTTCTTC
TRBV18	TRBJ2-1	TRBD2	CASSPTSGRNTPYNEQFF	TGTGCCAGCTCGCCGACTAGCGGGAGGAACACCCCCTACAATGAGCAGTTCTTC
TRBV5-8	TRBJ2-1	NA	CASSLVAPKQFF	TGTGCCAGCAGCTTGGTGGCCCCGAAGCAGTTCTTC
TRBV18	TRBJ2-3	NA	CASSRTSGESTDTQYF	TGTGCCAGCTCACGAACATCTGGTGAAAGCACAGATACGCAGTATTTT
TRBV7-3	TRBJ1-6	NA	CASSLMGSNNSPLHF	TGTGCCAGCAGCTTAATGGGCAGTAATAATTCACCCCTCCACTTT